The text below deals with one T cell receptor (beta chain). Its target is not known. PCR used 60 Vbeta primers and 13 Jbeta primers. Profiling relied on immunoSEQ multiplex PCR, and the TCRdb table lists in-frame clones only, not all of them. The sample shows 150,000 or so clones, over 75% of them seen only once. This record comes from a study of cytomegalovirus exposure and HLA in healthy donors. Turning to the study itself: Early released data had about 85 million unique TCRs, all coming from HLA-typed donors. General study findings and limits: Accurate prediction of HLA-A and HLA-B alleles (for most subjects) was reportedly achieved from TCR beta sequences. In vitro confirmation showed three CMV-associated chains to be CMV antigen specific.

CDR1 SGDLS and CDR2 YYNGEE come from the germline V gene. There are 16 residues in the CDR3. V shed 0 bases, J shed 5 bases, and the junction held 8 bases outside the gene matches. The TCR sequence derives from a woman in her twenties or thirties in good health and CMV-seronegative. What was sequenced was PBMCs. The chain is built from TRBV9 and TRBJ2-5, with 9 bases lining up with TRBD2. In nucleotides, the CDR3 is TGTGCCAGCAGCGTAGCAGGCGGGGGGGCCGTTGAGACCCAGTACTTC. As protein: CASSVAGGGAVETQYF.